The rows below give T cell receptor beta chains drawn from one sample of a study of T cells in pancreatic ductal adenocarcinoma. Profiled with immunoSEQ multiplex PCR; TCRdb holds only in-frame clones, not every one. The data hold around 100,000 clones, with 90% to 95% observed a single time. The sequencing sample was made of PBMCs. All receptors come from a human donor with pancreatic ductal adenocarcinoma. Each CDR3 is given with its conserved first and last residue. D genes are given only for firm matches. The size of a clone is reported for some rows only, either as once, few or many, or as a class for expanded clones.

d_gene	j_gene	v_gene	abundance	CDR3nt	CDR3aa
TRBD2	TRBJ2-2	TRBV6-5	.	TGTGCCAGCAGACTAGCGGGAGGGAACACCGGGGAGCTGTTTTTT	CASRLAGGNTGELFF
.	TRBJ2-7	TRBV21-1	.	TGTGCCAGCGGGATTAGGGATAGCGGGAGTATCTACGAGCAGTACTTC	CASGIRDSGSIYEQYF
TRBD1	TRBJ1-2	TRBV19	.	TGTGCCAGTAGTTTTGGACAGGTTCAGAACTATGGCTACACCTTC	CASSFGQVQNYGYTF
.	TRBJ2-7	TRBV10-3	once	TGTGCCACCCACCGTGGGCAGGCCGGGGACGAGCAGTACTTC	CATHRGQAGDEQYF
TRBD1	TRBJ2-3	TRBV11-2	.	TGTGCCAGCAGCTCCCTCCGGACAGGGGGGACTCTAGATACGCAGTATTTT	CASSSLRTGGTLDTQYF
TRBD2	TRBJ2-3	TRBV29-1	.	TGCAGCGTTGAGTTGGTGGGGGGGAGAGATACGCAGTATTTT	CSVELVGGRDTQYF
.	TRBJ1-1	TRBV15	once	TGTGCCACCAGCAGAGTAGGGGACACTGAAGCTTTCTTT	CATSRVGDTEAFF
.	TRBJ2-2	TRBV5-1	.	TGCGCCAGCAGCTTGGCCCTCAACACCGGGGAGCTGTTTTTT	CASSLALNTGELFF
TRBD1	TRBJ2-2	TRBV7-7	.	TGTGCTAGCAGCTTATCTGGGACAGGGGGACCCGCGAACACCGGGGAGCTGTTTTTT	CASSLSGTGGPANTGELFF
TRBD2	TRBJ2-7	TRBV29-1	.	TGCAGCAAAACCCCCCTAGCGGCGGCCCCTTACGAGCAGTACTTC	CSKTPLAAAPYEQYF
TRBD1	TRBJ2-5	TRBV4-1	.	TGCGCCAGCAGCCTTGGACAGGGGAGCCAAGAGACCCAGTACTTC	CASSLGQGSQETQYF
.	TRBJ2-7	TRBV28	once	TGTGCCAGCAGTTTATCCGGGTCGTCCTACGAGCAGTACTTC	CASSLSGSSYEQYF
.	TRBJ1-4	TRBV9	.	TGTGCCAGCAAGGGGGATTCTGAAAAACTGTTTTTT	CASKGDSEKLFF
.	TRBJ1-1	TRBV27	.	TGTGCCAGCGGGTACAGGATGGGCACTGAAGCTTTCTTT	CASGYRMGTEAFF
.	TRBJ2-1	TRBV27	.	TGTGCCAGCCGCCCCGAGCCCGCCGAGGTGAATGAGCAGTTCTTC	CASRPEPAEVNEQFF
TRBD2	TRBJ2-1	TRBV28	.	TGTGCCAGCACCTTAGCGGGAGGGCCCTACAATGAGCAGTTCTTC	CASTLAGGPYNEQFF
TRBD2	TRBJ2-3	TRBV2	.	TGTGCCAGCTTAGCGGGGGGCCTACTTAGCACAGATACGCAGTATTTT	CASLAGGLLSTDTQYF
TRBD1	TRBJ1-2	TRBV19	.	TGTGCCAGTAGTCCCATGGGTTGGACAGGGGCGTCCGGCTACACCTTC	CASSPMGWTGASGYTF
TRBD1	TRBJ1-6	TRBV7-8	.	TGTGCCAGCAGCCTCCGAGGGCCGGGACAGGGAAATTCACCCCTCCACTTT	CASSLRGPGQGNSPLHF
.	TRBJ2-5	TRBV4-2	.	TGTGCCAGCAGCCTCCTCCCAGGGGCGGGAGAGACCCAGTACTTC	CASSLLPGAGETQYF
.	TRBJ1-5	TRBV9	.	TGTGCCAGCAGCGTAGATCCGCTAAGCAATCAGCCCCAGCATTTT	CASSVDPLSNQPQHF